The 28 T cell receptor beta chains below were found in one sample sequenced in a study of blood T cells in healthy people across ages (dated by TCRdb to 2015 to 2017). Library preparation used 5' RACE. A second PCR of roughly 7 to 12 cycles was run with a J-beta primer mix and a sample-barcoded 5' primer. Using fastp trimming at Q25 and MiXCR clonotype assembly, TCRdb reanalyzed the public sequencing data and kept in-frame beta chains. For every CDR3 protein sequence, its rows merge into one entry that carries the most common genes and DNA. The sample data list fewer than 2,000,000 distinct CDR3 sequences, and around 42% of these were observed just once. The ten biggest clones cover under 25% of the sample. Sequenced sample: blood. The receptors derive from a human donor in good health.

The chain recombines TRBV7-9 with TRBJ2-3; D is tentatively TRBD1 or TRBD2 (6 bases each). Trimming stripped 3 bases from V and 6 bases from J, with 16 bases between. The germline gives CDR1 SEHNR, CDR2 FQNEAQ (reference sequence). This CDR3 is 15 amino acids long. The DNA of the CDR3 is TGTGCCAGCAGCTTTTGGTCGGGGGCGCATGATACGCAGTATTTT. It codes for CASSFWSGAHDTQYF.

The CDR3 DNA reads as TGTGCCAGCAGCCAAGACCATAACCGTAATGAGCAGTTCTTC. Protein sequence: CASSQDHNRNEQFF. The V gene is TRBV4-2, the J gene TRBJ2-1; D remains unclear. This CDR3 has 14 residues. Deletions cut 0 bases from V and 7 bases from J, with 10 bases between. Germline CDR1 reads LGHNA; CDR2 reads YNFKEQ.

This clonotype appeared a few times. The chain couples TRBV27 to TRBJ2-7, with 10 bases aligning to TRBD1. CDR3 length: 15 residues. J gave up 6 bases and V 5 bases, and 10 bases lay outside the gene matches. Per the germline V gene, CDR1 is MNHEY and CDR2 is SMNVEV (reference sequence). The CDR3, as DNA: TGTGCCAGCAGTCCCGGGACAGGGGCTCCCTCCGAGCAGTACTTC. It specifies CASSPGTGAPSEQYF.

The V call is TRBV7-2, the J call TRBJ1-5; D is unresolved. V gave up 1 base and J gave up 3 bases, with 10 bases separating them. Germline V gives CDR1 SGHTA, CDR2 FQGNSA. The CDR3 runs 15 residues. CDR3 DNA sequence: TGTGCCAGCAGCTTAGGAATACAGAACAATCAGCCCCAGCATTTT. This sequence encodes CASSLGIQNNQPQHF.

The chain uses TRBV20-1 and TRBJ2-5; maybe TRBD2 (7 bases). From germline, CDR1 is DFQATT and CDR2 SNEGSKA (reference sequence). The germline V and J ends were trimmed by 8 bases and 5 bases, with 24 bases remaining between them. The CDR3 consists of 15 residues. CDR3 protein: CSTTGGQTAQETQYF. The CDR3 DNA reads TGCAGTACTACCGGGGGGCAGACGGCTCAGGAGACCCAGTACTTC.

The V gene is TRBV4-2, the J gene TRBJ1-5, with D possibly being TRBD1 (5 bases). In germline, CDR1 is LGHNA, CDR2 YNFKEQ. Trimming cost V 5 bases and J 8 bases, with 13 bases left between them. This CDR3 is 13 amino acids long. CDR3 protein: CASSLNEGEPQHF. In nucleotides, the CDR3 is TGTGCCAGCAGCTTAAATGAAGGGGAGCCCCAGCATTTT.

The chain recombines TRBV10-3 with TRBJ1-4; 8 bases match TRBD1. The junction had 7 bases not matched to a gene; V was cut back by 5 bases and J by 8 bases. The CDR3 is 14 amino acids. In germline, CDR1 is ENHRY, CDR2 SYGVKD. The CDR3, as DNA: TGTGCCATCAGTATTACAGGGGGAGAGGAAAAACTGTTTTTT. Translating it yields CAISITGGEEKLFF.

In regard to this clonotype: This could be a read error, since a much larger clone is one nucleotide away. The chain combines TRBV28 with TRBJ2-5; no definite D call. The CDR3 is 13 residues long. Germline V CDR1 and CDR2: MDHEN, SYDVKM. The CDR3 reads CASSLRPQGTQYF. The CDR3 coding sequence is TGTGCCAGCAGTCTGCGGCCCCAAGGGACCCAGTACTTC.

As for this clonotype: A single base separates this from a much larger clone, so it may be a read error. The rearrangement links TRBV20-1 to TRBJ2-5; weak D call: TRBD1 (5 bases). This CDR3 has 13 amino acids. The germline gives CDR1 DFQATT, CDR2 SNEGSKA (reference sequence). The CDR3 sequence is CSASVTVQGTQYF. In DNA form, the CDR3 reads TGCAGTGCTAGCGTGACAGTCCAAGGGACCCAGTACTTC.

CDR3 sequence (DNA): TGTGCCAGCAGCTTTAGTCTGGAGGGCAATGAGCAGTTCTTC. Its protein product is CASSFSLEGNEQFF. The rearrangement joins TRBV11-2 to TRBJ2-1, with TRBD2 as a possible D gene (6 bases). The CDR3 covers 14 residues. V shed 3 bases and J shed 6 bases, with 12 bases lying between them. From germline, CDR1 is SGHAT and CDR2 FQNNGV.

The chain carries TRBV4-1 and TRBJ1-6, with D unclear. Germline V lookup: CDR1 MGHRA, CDR2 YSYEKL. The CDR3 has 17 amino acids. V was cut by 0 bases and J by 9 bases, with 18 bases left in between. As DNA, the CDR3 is TGCGCCAGCAGCCAAGACCCCCTAGGCCGGTCGGTTTCACCCCTCCACTTT. Encoded protein: CASSQDPLGRSVSPLHF.

The CDR3 DNA reads as TGCAGCTACCTTCTAGCGGGGGGGCCGGATAGTGAGCAGTTCTTC. Amino acid sequence: CSYLLAGGPDSEQFF. The chain combines TRBV29-1 with TRBJ2-1, with 12 positions matching TRBD2. The CDR3 is 15 amino acids. Germline values: CDR1 SQVTM, CDR2 ANQGSEA. The junction had 14 bases not matched to a gene; V was cut back by 8 bases and J by 9 bases.

The V gene is TRBV4-1, the J gene TRBJ2-7; TRBD2 might be the D (6 bases). In germline, CDR1 is MGHRA, CDR2 YSYEKL. V gave up 0 bases and J gave up 2 bases, with 11 bases separating them. CDR3 length: 15 amino acids. DNA of the CDR3: TGCGCCAGCAGCCAAGAGTGGCGGGGTACCTACGAGCAGTACTTC. It specifies CASSQEWRGTYEQYF.

This clonotype came up many times. This rearrangement joins TRBV7-2 to TRBJ2-7; TRBD1 might be the D (6 bases). The ends were cut back, 6 bases at V and 3 bases at J, with 15 bases in the middle. Per germline, CDR1 SGHTA and CDR2 FQGNSA. This CDR3 comprises 14 residues. The CDR3 reads CASRLDRNNYEQYF. The DNA of the CDR3 is TGTGCCAGCAGACTCGACAGGAACAACTACGAGCAGTACTTC.

This chain connects TRBV28 to TRBJ1-2; possibly TRBD1 for D (5 bases). This CDR3 spans 13 amino acids. Germline values: CDR1 MDHEN, CDR2 SYDVKM. V lost 6 bases and J 13 bases, leaving 21 bases between the germline ends. The CDR3 region is CASRPDGATKLTF. In DNA, the CDR3 is TGTGCCAGCAGACCAGATGGGGCAACGAAACTCACCTTC.

This rearrangement joins TRBV28 to TRBJ2-4, with D tentatively TRBD2 (6 bases). The J call may be in error: the DNA end matches TRBJ2-5 better. This CDR3 contains 13 residues. The germline V gene has CDR1 MDHEN and CDR2 SYDVKM. The CDR3 nucleotides are TGTGCCAGCAGTTCGGGAGACGATGAGACCCAGTACTTC. Amino acid sequence: CASSSGDDETQYF.

The V gene is TRBV9, the J gene TRBJ2-1; D remains unclear. Between the trimmed V and J ends, which lost 5 bases and 0 bases, there was a span of 12 bases. The length of the CDR3 is 15 residues. Germline-derived CDR1 and CDR2 are SGDLS and YYNGEE. The CDR3 spells CASSADWSSYNEQFF. The CDR3 DNA reads TGTGCCAGCAGTGCAGATTGGAGCTCCTACAATGAGCAGTTCTTC.

Ten or more counts support this clonotype. The CDR3, as DNA: TGTGCCATCAGTGAGTCGTGGAGCCTATATAGCAATCAGCCCCAGCATTTT. It specifies CAISESWSLYSNQPQHF. The J gene is TRBJ1-5, the V gene TRBV10-3; D is unclear. The V end was cut by 0 bases, the J end by 0 bases, with 12 bases between. The CDR3 extends over 17 amino acids. The germline V gene encodes CDR1 ENHRY and CDR2 SYGVKD.

V gene TRBV19 combines with J gene TRBJ2-1; 9 bases fit TRBD2. CDR1 is LNHDA, CDR2 SQIVND, per germline (reference sequence). This CDR3 is 16 amino acids long. V dropped 4 bases and J dropped 1; count of bases not matched to a gene: 5. Here the CDR3 DNA reads TGTGCCAGTAGTAATCTAGCGGGGCCTTCCTACAATGAGCAGTTCTTC. Translation: CASSNLAGPSYNEQFF.

This chain joins TRBV10-3 and TRBJ1-5; weak D call: TRBD1 (5 bases). Germline V CDR1 and CDR2: ENHRY, SYGVKD. The germline V and J ends were trimmed by 2 bases and 5 bases, with 13 bases remaining between them. The CDR3 is 15 residues long. DNA for the CDR3: TGTGCCATCAGTGAGAATCCAGGGAATCATCAGCCCCAGCATTTT. As protein: CAISENPGNHQPQHF.

The rearrangement links TRBV12-5 to TRBJ2-3, with 12 bases matching TRBD2. The germline V gene has CDR1 LGHNT and CDR2 FRNRAP. This CDR3 has 16 residues. Trimming cost V 4 bases and J 5 bases; bases outside gene matches: 7. The CDR3 nucleotides are TGTGCTAGTGGTTCCCCTAGCGGGGGGGTAGGAGATACGCAGTATTTT. Translated, it gives CASGSPSGGVGDTQYF.

This clonotype has at least ten counts. V usage is TRBV4-1 and J usage is TRBJ2-1; D unresolved. CDR3 length: 13 residues. Trimming shortened V by 1 base and J by 6 bases, and 7 bases separated the two germline ends. Germline assignment: CDR1 MGHRA and CDR2 YSYEKL. CDR3 DNA: TGCGCCAGCAGCCAAGTTGGCGGCAATGAGCAGTTCTTC. This gives the protein CASSQVGGNEQFF.

This clonotype was detected many times. V is TRBV5-1 and J is TRBJ2-1; either TRBD1 or TRBD2 may fit D (5 bases each). V lost 4 bases and J lost 13, with 12 bases in between. The CDR3 contains 11 residues. CDR1 and CDR2 (germline): SGHRS, YFSETQ. The CDR3 coding sequence is TGCGCCAGCAGCACGGGGACGAAACAGTTCTTC. Amino acids: CASSTGTKQFF.

The V and J genes are TRBV6-2 or TRBV6-3 and TRBJ2-7, with 8 bases aligning to TRBD2. CDR1 MNHEY and CDR2 SVGEGT come from the germline V gene. The length of the CDR3 is 17 residues. V was pared by 2 bases and J by 3 bases, with 12 bases of the junction left unmatched. The CDR3 loop is CASSYLLRGVIIYEQYF. The CDR3 nucleotides are TGTGCCAGCAGTTACCTTTTGCGGGGGGTTATTATCTACGAGCAGTACTTC.

The chain recombines TRBV5-1 with TRBJ2-3, with D uncertain. V lost 5 bases, J lost 1 base, and 11 bases lay in between. Germline CDR1 SGHRS, CDR2 YFSETQ. This CDR3 has 14 residues. CDR3 sequence (DNA): TGCGCCAGCAGGCCCAATTCAGGCACAGATACGCAGTATTTT. It is translated as CASRPNSGTDTQYF.

The chain links TRBV7-3 to TRBJ2-3; 8 nucleotides agree with TRBD2. The CDR3 is 14 residues long. With V trimmed by 1 base and J by 5 bases, 2 bases remained unmatched. CDR1 is SGHTA and CDR2 is FQGTGA in the germline V gene. The CDR3 reads CASSLNGGGDTQYF. The CDR3 nucleotides are TGTGCCAGCAGCTTAAACGGGGGGGGAGATACGCAGTATTTT.

The V gene is TRBV15, the J gene TRBJ2-1; tentatively, D is TRBD2 (6 bases). The CDR3 is 14 residues long. Trimming left V 5 bases short and J 5 bases short, with 13 bases between. Germline V gives CDR1 LNHNV, CDR2 YYDKDF (reference sequence). The CDR3 DNA reads as TGTGCCACCAGCCCCTCGGCGGGGAACAATGAGCAGTTCTTC. Residues: CATSPSAGNNEQFF.

This clonotype has just a few counts. The rearrangement uses TRBV29-1 and TRBJ1-3, with unresolved D. V lost 6 bases and J lost 4, with 16 bases in between. The CDR3 length is 14 residues. CDR1 and CDR2 (germline): SQVTM, ANQGSEA. CDR3 in amino acids: CSVHGGIGGNTIYF. As DNA, the CDR3 is TGCAGCGTACACGGTGGGATAGGGGGAAACACCATATATTTT.